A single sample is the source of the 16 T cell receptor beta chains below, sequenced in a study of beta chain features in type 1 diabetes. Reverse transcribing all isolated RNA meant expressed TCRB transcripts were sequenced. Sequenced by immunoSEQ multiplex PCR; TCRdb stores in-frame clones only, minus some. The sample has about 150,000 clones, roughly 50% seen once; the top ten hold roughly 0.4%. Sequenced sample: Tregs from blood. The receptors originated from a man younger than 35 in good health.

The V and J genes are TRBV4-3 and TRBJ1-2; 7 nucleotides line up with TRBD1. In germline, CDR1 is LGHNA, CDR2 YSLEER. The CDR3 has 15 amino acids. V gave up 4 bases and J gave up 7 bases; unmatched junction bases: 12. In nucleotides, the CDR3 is TGCGCCAGCAGCCCTGCCCTGGGACAGATCCTTGGCTACACCTTC. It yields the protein CASSPALGQILGYTF.

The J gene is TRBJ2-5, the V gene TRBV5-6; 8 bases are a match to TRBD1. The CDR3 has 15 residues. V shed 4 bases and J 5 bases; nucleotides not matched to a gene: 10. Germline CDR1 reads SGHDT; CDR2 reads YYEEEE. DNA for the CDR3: TGTGCCAGCAGCCCCCTAAGGACAGGGACCGAGACCCAGTACTTC. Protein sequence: CASSPLRTGTETQYF.

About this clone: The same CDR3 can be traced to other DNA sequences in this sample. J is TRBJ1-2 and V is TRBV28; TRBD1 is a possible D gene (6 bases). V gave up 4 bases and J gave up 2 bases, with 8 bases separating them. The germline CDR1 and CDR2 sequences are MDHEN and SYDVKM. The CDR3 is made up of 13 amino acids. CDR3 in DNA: TGTGCCAGCAGTTCAGACAGGAACTATGGCTACACCTTC. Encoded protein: CASSSDRNYGYTF.

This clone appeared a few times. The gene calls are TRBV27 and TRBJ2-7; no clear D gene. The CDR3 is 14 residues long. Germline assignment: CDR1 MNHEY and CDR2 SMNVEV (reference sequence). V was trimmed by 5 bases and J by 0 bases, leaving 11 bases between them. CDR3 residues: CASSHDIFSYEQYF. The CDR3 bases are TGTGCCAGCAGTCACGACATTTTCTCCTACGAGCAGTACTTC.

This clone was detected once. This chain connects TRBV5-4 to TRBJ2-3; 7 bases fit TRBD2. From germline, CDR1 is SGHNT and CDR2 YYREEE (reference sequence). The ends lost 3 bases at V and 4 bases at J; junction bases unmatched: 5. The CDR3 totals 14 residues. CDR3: CASSSGGGADTQYF. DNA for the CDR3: TGTGCCAGCAGCTCGGGGGGAGGGGCAGATACGCAGTATTTT.

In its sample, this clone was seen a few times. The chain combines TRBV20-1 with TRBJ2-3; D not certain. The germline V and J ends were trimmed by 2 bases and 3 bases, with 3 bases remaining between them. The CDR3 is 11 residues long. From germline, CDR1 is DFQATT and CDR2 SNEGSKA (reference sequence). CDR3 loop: CSARPTDTQYF. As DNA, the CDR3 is TGCAGTGCTAGACCAACAGATACGCAGTATTTT.

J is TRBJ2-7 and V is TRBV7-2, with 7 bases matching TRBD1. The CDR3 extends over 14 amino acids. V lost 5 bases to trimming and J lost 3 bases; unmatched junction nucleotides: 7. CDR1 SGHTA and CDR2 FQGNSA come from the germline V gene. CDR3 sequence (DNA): TGTGCCAGCAGCCCACAAGGGGACAGCTACGAGCAGTACTTC. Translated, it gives CASSPQGDSYEQYF. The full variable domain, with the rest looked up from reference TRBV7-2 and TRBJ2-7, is GAGVSQSPSNKVTEKGKDVELRCDPISGHTALYWYRQSLGQGLEFLIYFQGNSAPDKSGLPSDRFSAERTGGSVSTLTIQRTQQEDSAVYLCASSPQGDSYEQYFGPGTRLTVT.

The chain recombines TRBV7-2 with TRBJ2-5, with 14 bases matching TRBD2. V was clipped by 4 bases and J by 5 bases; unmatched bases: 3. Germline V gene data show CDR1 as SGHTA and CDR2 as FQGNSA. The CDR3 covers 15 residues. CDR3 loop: CASSSTSGRVETQYF. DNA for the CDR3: TGTGCCAGCAGCTCGACTAGCGGGAGGGTCGAGACCCAGTACTTC.

CDR3 nucleotide sequence: TGTGCCAGCAGTCCTTGGACAGGGAGGGGGTACGAGCAGTACTTC. As protein: CASSPWTGRGYEQYF. The chain combines TRBV6-5 with TRBJ2-7, with D perhaps matching TRBD1 (8 bases). V was clipped by 5 bases and J by 4 bases, with 18 bases between them. This CDR3 contains 15 residues. The germline V gene encodes CDR1 MNHEY and CDR2 SVGAGI.

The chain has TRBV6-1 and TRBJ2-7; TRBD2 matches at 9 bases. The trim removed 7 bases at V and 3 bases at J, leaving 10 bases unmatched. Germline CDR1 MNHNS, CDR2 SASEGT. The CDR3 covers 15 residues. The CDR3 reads CASIARGLANYEQYF. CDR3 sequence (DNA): TGTGCCAGCATAGCTAGGGGACTAGCCAACTACGAGCAGTACTTC.

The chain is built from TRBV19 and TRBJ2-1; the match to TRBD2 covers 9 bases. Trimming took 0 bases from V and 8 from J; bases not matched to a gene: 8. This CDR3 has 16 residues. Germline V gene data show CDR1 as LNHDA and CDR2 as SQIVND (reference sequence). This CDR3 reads CASSIDLSGRLDEQFF. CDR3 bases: TGTGCCAGTAGTATAGATCTAAGCGGGAGGCTCGATGAGCAGTTCTTC.

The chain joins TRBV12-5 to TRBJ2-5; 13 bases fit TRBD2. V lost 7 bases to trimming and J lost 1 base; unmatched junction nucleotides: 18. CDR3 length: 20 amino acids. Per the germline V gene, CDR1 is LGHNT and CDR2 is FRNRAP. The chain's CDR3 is CASVPSLRTSGSLSQETQYF. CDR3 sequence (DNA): TGTGCTAGTGTCCCCTCCCTTCGGACTAGCGGGAGCTTAAGCCAAGAGACCCAGTACTTC.

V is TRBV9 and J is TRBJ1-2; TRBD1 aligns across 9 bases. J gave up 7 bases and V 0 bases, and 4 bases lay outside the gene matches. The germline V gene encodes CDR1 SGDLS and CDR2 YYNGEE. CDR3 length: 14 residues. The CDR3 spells CASSVAQGAFGYTF. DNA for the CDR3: TGTGCCAGCAGCGTAGCACAGGGGGCGTTTGGCTACACCTTC.

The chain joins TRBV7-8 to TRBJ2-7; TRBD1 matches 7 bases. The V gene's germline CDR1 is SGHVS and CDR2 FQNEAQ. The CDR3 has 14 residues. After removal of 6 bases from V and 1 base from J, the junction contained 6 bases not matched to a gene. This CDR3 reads CASSSYRGSYEQYF. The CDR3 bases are TGTGCCAGCAGTTCGTACAGGGGATCCTACGAGCAGTACTTC.

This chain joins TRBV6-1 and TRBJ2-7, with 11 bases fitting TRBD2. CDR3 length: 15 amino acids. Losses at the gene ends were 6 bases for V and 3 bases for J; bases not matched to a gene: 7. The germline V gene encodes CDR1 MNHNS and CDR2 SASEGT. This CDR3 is CASRRGGLAVYEQYF. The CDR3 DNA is TGTGCCAGCAGGCGTGGGGGACTAGCGGTCTACGAGCAGTACTTC.

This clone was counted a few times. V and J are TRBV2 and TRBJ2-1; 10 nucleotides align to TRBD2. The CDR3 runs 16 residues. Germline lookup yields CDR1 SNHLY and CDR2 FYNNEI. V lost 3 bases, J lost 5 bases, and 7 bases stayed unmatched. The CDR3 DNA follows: TGTGCCAGCAGTGAGGGGCTAGCGGGGGCAAACAATGAGCAGTTCTTC. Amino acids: CASSEGLAGANNEQFF. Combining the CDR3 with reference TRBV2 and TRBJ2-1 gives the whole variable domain EPEVTQTPSHQVTQMGQEVILRCVPISNHLYFYWYRQILGQKVEFLVSFYNNEISEKSEIFDDQFSVERPDGSNFTLKIRSTKLEDSAMYFCASSEGLAGANNEQFFGPGTRLTVL.